The 27 T cell receptor beta chains listed next were all sequenced from one sample in a study of shared T cell receptors in the human thymus. Libraries were prepared by immunoSEQ multiplex PCR; TCRdb keeps only in-frame clonotypes and omits some of them. This table holds some 640,000 clones, more than 75% found once. The same sample was also studied in work on human thymus T cells.

The sample was thymocytes. The receptors here all came from a boy under two years old with a congenital heart defect.

The genes are TRBV7-9 and TRBJ1-1; TRBD1 matches at 10 bases. The V segment lost 5 bases and the J segment 4 bases; nucleotides outside the gene matches: 4. This CDR3 has 14 amino acids. CDR1 and CDR2 from the germline V gene are SEHNR and FQNEAQ (reference sequence). The DNA for the CDR3 is TGTGCCAGCAGCGGACAGGGGGAGGTCACTGAAGCTTTCTTT. This sequence encodes CASSGQGEVTEAFF. Full variable domain (rest looked up from reference TRBV7-9 and TRBJ1-1): DTGVSQNPRHKITKRGQNVTFRCDPISEHNRLYWYRQTLGQGPEFLTYFQNEAQLEKSRLLSDRFSAERPKGSFSTLEIQRTEQGDSAMYLCASSGQGEVTEAFFGQGTRLTVV.

This chain joins TRBV7-6 and TRBJ1-2; D ambiguous. V lost 1 base to trimming and J lost 2 bases, with 17 bases between them. Per the germline V gene, CDR1 is SGHVS and CDR2 is FNYEAQ. CDR3 length: 17 amino acids. The CDR3 spells CASSLGPGRRANYGYTF. The CDR3 DNA follows: TGTGCCAGCAGCTTAGGCCCGGGAAGGAGGGCGAACTATGGCTACACCTTC. Filled out from reference TRBV7-6 and TRBJ1-2, the complete variable domain reads GAGVSQSPRYKVTKRGQDVALRCDPISGHVSLYWYRQALGQGPEFLTYFNYEAQQDKSGLPNDRFSAERPEGSISTLTIQRTEQRDSAMYRCASSLGPGRRANYGYTFGSGTRLTVV.

This chain uses TRBV28 with TRBJ2-1; D gene uncertain. V lost 2 bases and J 6 bases, leaving 20 bases between the germline ends. The length of the CDR3 is 17 residues. Per the germline V gene, CDR1 is MDHEN and CDR2 is SYDVKM. CDR3 protein: CASSLGWAPRTPNEQFF. The CDR3 nucleotides read TGTGCCAGCAGTTTAGGGTGGGCCCCAAGAACCCCCAATGAGCAGTTCTTC.

CDR3 residues: CASSWPHGTGGYEQYF. DNA of the CDR3: TGTGCCAGCAGCTGGCCCCACGGGACAGGGGGCTACGAGCAGTACTTC. The rearrangement links TRBV5-6 to TRBJ2-7, with 11 bases that match TRBD1. After removal of 3 bases from V and 3 bases from J, the junction contained 8 bases not matched to a gene. The CDR3 is made up of 16 amino acids. The germline V gene has CDR1 SGHDT and CDR2 YYEEEE.

The chain joins TRBV7-6 to TRBJ1-1; 8 bases agree with TRBD1. There are 17 residues in the CDR3. Germline assignment: CDR1 SGHVS and CDR2 FNYEAQ. Unmatched junction bases numbered 12, after V lost 5 bases and J lost 1 base. CDR3 in amino acids: CASSATSPGGANTEAFF. CDR3 in DNA: TGTGCCAGCAGCGCTACATCCCCAGGGGGCGCGAACACTGAAGCTTTCTTT.

The chain carries TRBV4-1 and TRBJ2-7; D not certain. In germline, CDR1 is MGHRA, CDR2 YSYEKL. CDR3 length: 15 amino acids. With 5 bases removed from V and 0 bases from J, the gap between germline ends came to 14 bases. The CDR3 region has the DNA TGCGCCAGCAGCGAGGCTTACCCCCACTCCTACGAGCAGTACTTC. Its translation: CASSEAYPHSYEQYF.

This clone was detected only once. This chain links TRBV6-1 with TRBJ1-1; TRBD1 is a possible D gene (5 bases). The CDR3 covers 12 residues. Trimming pared 8 bases from V and 1 base from J, leaving 8 bases between. Germline loops: CDR1 MNHNS, CDR2 SASEGT. In DNA, the CDR3 is TGTGCCAGCGGAAGGGGGAACACTGAAGCTTTCTTT. This codes for CASGRGNTEAFF.

The V call is TRBV9, the J call TRBJ2-3; D is undetermined. CDR1 and CDR2 from the germline V gene are SGDLS and YYNGEE. This CDR3 is built from 15 residues. Trimming removed 0 bases from V and 1 base from J, with 9 bases in between. The CDR3 here is CASSVGRLGTDTQYF. The CDR3 DNA is TGTGCCAGCAGCGTAGGGCGGCTGGGCACAGATACGCAGTATTTT.

The chain has TRBV28 and TRBJ1-6; D gene ambiguous. V lost 7 bases and J lost 6, with 16 bases in between. The CDR3 length is 15 residues. The V gene's germline CDR1 is MDHEN and CDR2 SYDVKM. CDR3 coding DNA: TGTGCCAGCAACTTTCGTACGCGGGGTAATTCACCCCTCCACTTT. Translated: CASNFRTRGNSPLHF. The whole variable domain, remainder taken from reference TRBV28 and TRBJ1-6, is DVKVTQSSRYLVKRTGEKVFLECVQDMDHENMFWYRQDPGLGLRLIYFSYDVKMKEKGDIPEGYSVSREKKERFSLILESASTNQTSMYLCASNFRTRGNSPLHFGNGTRLTVT.

This clone was detected only once. Other nucleotide sequences in the sample specify the same CDR3. J is TRBJ1-1 and V is TRBV6-4, with unresolved D. Germline lookup yields CDR1 MRHNA and CDR2 SNTAGT. V lost 6 bases and J 1 base, leaving 9 bases between the germline ends. CDR3 length: 13 amino acids. The CDR3 loop reads CASSAGSNTEAFF. The CDR3 bases are TGTGCCAGCAGCGCCGGGTCGAACACTGAAGCTTTCTTT.

V and J are TRBV29-1 and TRBJ2-1; 7 bases are shared with TRBD2. CDR3 length equals 11 residues. V lost 5 bases and J lost 15; bases outside the gene matches: 10. Germline lookup yields CDR1 SQVTM and CDR2 ANQGSEA. CDR3 sequence (DNA): TGCAGCGTTCCGGTCAGGGAGGGTGTGTTCTTC. It specifies CSVPVREGVFF.

In DNA form, the CDR3 reads TGTGCCAGCAAAATTACACAGGGCTCTATCTACGAGCAGTACTTC. Its protein product is CASKITQGSIYEQYF. V and J are TRBV6-5 and TRBJ2-7, with D perhaps matching TRBD1 (6 bases). This CDR3 contains 15 residues. V shed 7 bases and J shed 3 bases, with 19 bases lying between them. The germline CDR1 and CDR2 sequences are MNHEY and SVGAGI.

The V and J genes are TRBV4-3 and TRBJ1-4; D gene ambiguous. The CDR3 spans 15 residues. Germline CDR1 reads LGHNA; CDR2 reads YSLEER. V was clipped by 4 bases and J by 0 bases, with 9 bases between them. The chain's CDR3 is CASSPRHTTNEKLFF. CDR3 DNA: TGCGCCAGCAGCCCAAGACACACAACTAATGAAAAACTGTTTTTT.

The chain couples TRBV6-1 to TRBJ1-2; a weak D match, TRBD1 (6 bases). The germline V gene encodes CDR1 MNHNS and CDR2 SASEGT. There are 15 residues in the CDR3. V was cut by 5 bases and J by 3 bases, with 16 bases left in between. In DNA, the CDR3 is TGTGCCAGCAGTACCCGGAGGGAGGGGGACTATGGCTACACCTTC. It is translated as CASSTRREGDYGYTF.

This CDR3 reads CASTAGTGKNYGYTF. Here the CDR3 DNA reads TGTGCCAGTACCGCCGGGACAGGAAAAAACTATGGCTACACCTTC. The genes are TRBV19 and TRBJ1-2, with 8 bases aligning to TRBD1. Germline V lookup: CDR1 LNHDA, CDR2 SQIVND (reference sequence). Trimming took 7 bases from V and 2 from J; bases not matched to a gene: 9. CDR3 length equals 15 residues.

V is TRBV30 and J is TRBJ1-4; 10 bases are a match to TRBD1. The CDR3 spans 15 residues. The V gene's germline CDR1 is GTSNPN and CDR2 SVGIG (reference sequence). The V gene end was trimmed by 8 bases and the J gene end by 7 bases; junction bases not matched to a gene: 13. The CDR3, as DNA: TGTGCCACGCAGCTTGCGGACAGGGGGGTTGAAAAACTGTTTTTT. Translated, it gives CATQLADRGVEKLFF.

The rearrangement links TRBV6-1 to TRBJ2-7; a possible D gene is TRBD2 (5 bases). V was clipped by 4 bases and J by 1 base, with 14 bases between them. Germline V gene data show CDR1 as MNHNS and CDR2 as SASEGT. The CDR3 is made up of 15 amino acids. The CDR3 is CASSVPGIGSYEQYF. CDR3 DNA sequence: TGTGCCAGCAGTGTTCCGGGAATTGGGTCCTACGAGCAGTACTTC.

This chain connects TRBV9 to TRBJ2-1, with 12 nucleotides matching TRBD2. The CDR3 is made up of 15 amino acids. Per the germline V gene, CDR1 is SGDLS and CDR2 is YYNGEE. Trimming cost V 1 base and J 7 bases; bases outside gene matches: 3. The CDR3 DNA follows: TGTGCCAGCAGCGTACATCTAGCGGGGGGGAATGAGCAGTTCTTC. The encoded protein is CASSVHLAGGNEQFF. Full variable domain (missing parts from reference TRBV9 and TRBJ2-1): DSGVTQTPKHLITATGQRVTLRCSPRSGDLSVYWYQQSLDQGLQFLIQYYNGEERAKGNILERFSAQQFPDLHSELNLSSLELGDSALYFCASSVHLAGGNEQFFGPGTRLTVL.

The rearrangement joins TRBV29-1 to TRBJ1-2, with D possibly matching TRBD1 (6 bases). V lost 8 bases and J lost 2, with 18 bases in between. Germline V gene data show CDR1 as SQVTM and CDR2 as ANQGSEA. The CDR3 runs 14 residues. This chain's CDR3 is CSIRTGHFNYGYTF. The CDR3 coding sequence is TGCAGCATACGGACGGGACACTTCAACTATGGCTACACCTTC.

The V call is TRBV5-1, the J call TRBJ1-4; D ambiguous. The length of the CDR3 is 21 residues. V gave up 0 bases and J gave up 5 bases, with 29 bases separating them. The germline V gene has CDR1 SGHRS and CDR2 YFSETQ. Written as DNA, the CDR3 is TGCGCCAGCAGCTTGGGTAGTGGTTATGGTACCTTCCCACGAAAAAATGAAAAACTGTTTTTT. The encoded protein is CASSLGSGYGTFPRKNEKLFF.

This chain uses TRBV7-9 with TRBJ2-7; 7 nucleotides agree with TRBD2. The V segment lost 5 bases and the J segment 4 bases; nucleotides outside the gene matches: 8. Germline CDR1 is SEHNR and CDR2 is FQNEAQ (reference sequence). The CDR3 is 14 amino acids. The CDR3 sequence is CASSGTTNLYEQYF. CDR3 sequence (DNA): TGTGCCAGCAGCGGGACTACAAACCTATACGAGCAGTACTTC.

The chain is built from TRBV5-1 and TRBJ2-4; TRBD2 matches 8 bases. The germline CDR1 and CDR2 sequences are SGHRS and YFSETQ. V dropped 5 bases and J dropped 2; count of bases not matched to a gene: 9. The CDR3 loop spans 16 amino acids. CDR3 sequence reads: CASSRGGLDSKNIQYF. The CDR3 bases are TGCGCCAGCAGTCGGGGGGGACTAGACTCCAAAAACATTCAGTACTTC.

V usage is TRBV6-4 and J usage is TRBJ2-6; no clear D gene. CDR1 is MRHNA and CDR2 is SNTAGT in the germline V gene. V lost 2 bases and J lost 2, with 7 bases in between. CDR3 length: 15 residues. The DNA of the CDR3 is TGTGCCAGCAGTGACGGGCACGCTGGGGCCAACGTCCTGACTTTC. Its protein product is CASSDGHAGANVLTF.

The chain couples TRBV7-9 to TRBJ2-4, with D perhaps matching TRBD1 (6 bases). The V end lost 5 bases, the J end lost 6 bases, and 11 bases lay between the germline ends. CDR3 length: 13 residues. Germline V gene data show CDR1 as SEHNR and CDR2 as FQNEAQ (reference sequence). The CDR3 nucleotides read TGTGCCAGCAGCCCCGGACAGAGAAACATTCAGTACTTC. This encodes CASSPGQRNIQYF.

This chain uses TRBV29-1 with TRBJ2-7; 7 bases agree with TRBD1. The CDR3 spans 11 residues. Germline CDR1 and CDR2: SQVTM and ANQGSEA. With V trimmed by 8 bases and J by 3 bases, 4 bases remained unmatched. The CDR3 region has the DNA TGCAGCACCAGACAGGGCTACGAGCAGTACTTC. The encoded protein is CSTRQGYEQYF.

This clone was detected once. J is TRBJ1-2 and V is TRBV14; D is ambiguous. The CDR3 runs to 13 residues. The V gene's germline CDR1 is SGHDN and CDR2 FVKESK. The V and J ends lost 3 bases and 5 bases respectively, with 10 bases between them. CDR3: CASSQRSGYGYTF. CDR3 sequence (DNA): TGTGCCAGCAGCCAGAGGTCGGGGTATGGCTACACCTTC.

This chain links TRBV27 with TRBJ2-5, with 10 bases identical to TRBD2. In germline, CDR1 is MNHEY, CDR2 SMNVEV (reference sequence). The V segment lost 6 bases and the J segment 9 bases; nucleotides outside the gene matches: 16. This CDR3 comprises 16 residues. The CDR3 loop is CASSLPPKRGGPPQYF. The CDR3 DNA reads as TGTGCCAGCAGCCTACCCCCTAAGCGGGGGGGCCCCCCCCAGTACTTC.